The 29 T cell receptor beta chains reported below all come from one sample, sequenced in a study of T-cell memory formation after mild COVID-19. A single record per CDR3 protein comes from TCRdb applying MiXCR to the 5' RACE reads. The table has roughly 180,000 distinct CDR3 sequences, 11% seen once. What was sequenced was PBMCs or a T cell subset sorted from them (not recorded which). All receptors derive from a man between 18 and 35 years old who had mild COVID-19 (a few samples of this study predate the infection). Cell type and time point are not known.

In this sample, this clonotype turned up a few times. V and J are TRBV5-8 and TRBJ2-3; D unclear. The CDR3 runs 13 residues. Trimming left V 4 bases short and J 10 bases short, with 16 bases between. CDR1 and CDR2 (germline): SGHTS, YDEGEE. The CDR3 bases are TGTGCCAGCAGCCCGAACCCAAGGGATCCGCAGTATTTT. Translated, it gives CASSPNPRDPQYF.

This rearrangement joins TRBV7-9 to TRBJ1-6; TRBD1 might be the D (5 bases). CDR1 SEHNR and CDR2 FQNEAQ come from the germline V gene (reference sequence). Trimming took off 1 base at V and 10 bases at J, with 14 bases between the two ends. This CDR3 contains 15 residues. CDR3 residues: CASSLGGREESPLHF. The DNA for the CDR3 is TGTGCCAGCAGCTTAGGGGGACGTGAAGAGTCACCCCTCCACTTT.

This clonotype showed up many times. V is TRBV7-9 and J is TRBJ1-2; maybe TRBD1 (5 bases). V dropped 7 bases and J dropped 5 bases, with 14 bases sitting between them. Germline-derived CDR1 and CDR2 are SEHNR and FQNEAQ (reference sequence). The CDR3 is 13 amino acids. The CDR3 nucleotides read TGTGCCAGCACCATGGGCAGGGAGTATGGCTACACCTTC. Its protein product is CASTMGREYGYTF.

The genes are TRBV4-1 and TRBJ1-1, with 7 bases aligning to TRBD1. V shed 1 base, J shed 5 bases, and the junction held 1 base outside the gene matches. Germline V lookup: CDR1 MGHRA, CDR2 YSYEKL. This CDR3 spans 13 amino acids. CDR3 region: CASSQGDRTEAFF. CDR3 sequence (DNA): TGCGCCAGCAGCCAAGGGGACAGAACTGAAGCTTTCTTT.

This rearrangement joins TRBV18 to TRBJ2-7; D is perhaps TRBD1 or TRBD2 (7 bases each). Trimming removed 5 bases from V and 4 bases from J, with 15 bases in between. The germline CDR1 and CDR2 sequences are KGHSH and LQKENI. The CDR3 sequence is 14 residues long. The CDR3 DNA reads TGTGCCAGCTCATCCGACAGGGAGGGATACGAGCAGTACTTC. Translation: CASSSDREGYEQYF.

This clonotype has just a few counts. The chain employs TRBV27 and TRBJ2-3; D possibly corresponds to TRBD2 (6 bases). The V gene's germline CDR1 is MNHEY and CDR2 SMNVEV (reference sequence). This CDR3 contains 13 residues. Trimming pared 6 bases from V and 6 bases from J, leaving 13 bases between. The CDR3 protein is CASSLTGLDTQYF. The CDR3 bases are TGTGCCAGCAGCCTTACGGGACTTGATACGCAGTATTTT.

The rearrangement links TRBV28 to TRBJ2-4; TRBD2 matches at 7 bases. Germline lookup yields CDR1 MDHEN and CDR2 SYDVKM. The CDR3 loop spans 15 amino acids. V trimming: 6 bases; J trimming: 0 bases; junction bases outside the gene matches: 5. The CDR3: CASSRAGEAKNIQYF. The DNA of the CDR3 is TGTGCCAGCAGCCGGGCGGGGGAAGCCAAAAACATTCAGTACTTC.

The chain joins TRBV18 to TRBJ2-7; 13 bases fit TRBD2. The CDR3 is made up of 16 amino acids. Trimming took 3 bases from V and 0 from J; bases not matched to a gene: 2. Germline V CDR1 and CDR2: KGHSH, LQKENI. For the CDR3, the DNA is TGTGCCAGCTCACCGGGACTAGCGGGGAGCTCCTACGAGCAGTACTTC. Amino acid sequence: CASSPGLAGSSYEQYF.

The table lists this clonotype with a few counts. The chain recombines TRBV6-5 with TRBJ2-1, with TRBD2 identical over 8 bases. Trimming took 8 bases from V and 6 from J; bases not matched to a gene: 6. The V gene's germline CDR1 is MNHEY and CDR2 SVGAGI. The CDR3 sequence is 13 residues long. CDR3 bases: TGTGCCAGCGCGGGGGGCCTGGGCAATGAGCAGTTCTTC. It yields the protein CASAGGLGNEQFF.

For this clonotype: This may come from a read error, since a much larger clone is one base off. V and J are TRBV7-9 and TRBJ1-6; D gene unclear. This CDR3 is built from 12 residues. Germline V gives CDR1 SEHNR, CDR2 FQNEAQ (reference sequence). V gave up 3 bases and J gave up 8 bases, with 5 bases separating them. CDR3 amino acids: CASSFGDSPLHF. The CDR3 nucleotides are TGTGCCAGCAGCTTCGGGGATTCACCCCTCCACTTT. The whole variable domain, filled in from reference TRBV7-9 and TRBJ1-6, reads DTGVSQNPRHKITKRGQNVTFRCDPISEHNRLYWYRQTLGQGPEFLTYFQNEAQLEKSRLLSDRFSAERPKGSFSTLEIQRTEQGDSAMYLCASSFGDSPLHFGNGTRLTVT.

This clonotype was counted many times. CDR3 region: CASSPQWQGDTQYF. In nucleotides, the CDR3 is TGTGCCAGCAGCCCCCAATGGCAGGGGGATACGCAGTATTTT. The rearrangement uses TRBV6-5 and TRBJ2-3, with D possibly TRBD1 on 6 matching bases. The length of the CDR3 is 14 residues. The germline V gene has CDR1 MNHEY and CDR2 SVGAGI. Deletions cut 6 bases from V and 6 bases from J, with 16 bases between.

The rearrangement uses TRBV5-1 and TRBJ1-6; the D is unclear. Germline V gives CDR1 SGHRS, CDR2 YFSETQ. Between the trimmed V and J ends, which lost 1 base and 7 bases, there was a span of 18 bases. The CDR3 runs 17 residues. CDR3 DNA: TGCGCCAGCAGCTTGTGGTCAGAAGCTCGCGGGAATTCACCCCTCCACTTT. It yields the protein CASSLWSEARGNSPLHF.

This clonotype turned up a few times. This chain connects TRBV5-1 to TRBJ2-1, with D possibly being TRBD1 (6 bases). V lost 6 bases and J 3 bases, leaving 16 bases between the germline ends. The length of the CDR3 is 15 residues. Germline loops: CDR1 SGHRS, CDR2 YFSETQ. Here the CDR3 DNA reads TGCGCCAGCACAAAAGGGGGAGAATACTACAATGAGCAGTTCTTC. Protein sequence: CASTKGGEYYNEQFF. Drawing the rest from reference TRBV5-1 and TRBJ2-1, the complete variable domain is KAGVTQTPRYLIKTRGQQVTLSCSPISGHRSVSWYQQTPGQGLQFLFEYFSETQRNKGNFPGRFSGRQFSNSRSEMNVSTLELGDSALYLCASTKGGEYYNEQFFGPGTRLTVL.

This clonotype was found many times. The V call is TRBV18, the J call TRBJ2-5; D is unresolved. V lost 8 bases, J lost 4 bases, and 8 bases lay in between. The CDR3 totals 11 residues. Germline CDR1 and CDR2: KGHSH and LQKENI. CDR3 in amino acids: CASSPRETQYF. The CDR3 DNA sequence: TGTGCCAGCAGCCCTCGAGAGACCCAGTACTTC.

The chain is built from TRBV24-1 and TRBJ2-5; D gene uncertain. The germline V gene has CDR1 KGHDR and CDR2 SFDVKD. CDR3 size: 13 residues. V was clipped by 3 bases and J by 7 bases, with 11 bases between them. CDR3 bases: TGTGCCACCAGTGATCCCGCCATCGGGACCCAGTACTTC. This sequence encodes CATSDPAIGTQYF.

This clonotype was observed a single time. The chain recombines TRBV19 with TRBJ1-1, with TRBD1 as a possible D gene (5 bases). Germline V lookup: CDR1 LNHDA, CDR2 SQIVND (reference sequence). The V gene lost 3 bases and the J gene lost 11 bases, with 13 bases spanning the gap. This CDR3 is 12 amino acids long. CDR3 sequence: CASSIAGLGAFF. DNA for the CDR3: TGTGCCAGTAGTATCGCGGGGCTGGGTGCTTTCTTT.

This clonotype occurred a few times. The chain is built from TRBV5-1 and TRBJ2-1; D gene uncertain. V dropped 0 bases and J dropped 8 bases, with 12 bases sitting between them. The CDR3 loop spans 14 amino acids. Germline V gives CDR1 SGHRS, CDR2 YFSETQ. CDR3 in DNA: TGCGCCAGCAGCTTGGTGGCAGAACGGGATGAGCAGTTCTTC. Encoded protein: CASSLVAERDEQFF.

This chain connects TRBV4-2 to TRBJ2-3; 8 bases match TRBD2. Germline values: CDR1 LGHNA, CDR2 YNFKEQ. V was clipped by 4 bases and J by 6 bases; unmatched bases: 9. CDR3 length: 15 residues. CDR3 amino acids: CASSPRTSKGDTQYF. CDR3 sequence (DNA): TGTGCCAGCAGCCCCCGGACTAGCAAAGGGGATACGCAGTATTTT.

The rearrangement links TRBV28 to TRBJ2-7; 7 bases fit TRBD2. The CDR3 totals 14 residues. CDR1 and CDR2 from the germline V gene are MDHEN and SYDVKM. V was pared by 8 bases and J by 2 bases, with 9 bases of the junction left unmatched. CDR3 in amino acids: CASGPGGLPYEQYV. CDR3 bases: TGTGCCAGCGGGCCCGGGGGGTTGCCCTACGAGCAGTACGTC.

At least ten counts were recorded for this clonotype. The chain combines TRBV6-2 or TRBV6-3 with TRBJ2-1, with D perhaps TRBD1 (5 bases). V was shortened by 8 bases and J by 2 bases, with 10 bases between the two germline ends. CDR1 and CDR2 (germline): MNHEY, SVGEGT. This CDR3 contains 13 residues. The CDR3, as DNA: TGTGCCAGCGGGTGGGGCGCCTACAATGAGCAGTTCTTC. Translating gives CASGWGAYNEQFF.

This chain links TRBV27 with TRBJ2-3; D unclear. Trimming cost V 2 bases and J 2 bases, with 8 bases left between them. Germline CDR1 reads MNHEY; CDR2 reads SMNVEV (reference sequence). The CDR3 consists of 14 residues. In DNA form, the CDR3 reads TGTGCCAGCAGTTTAACCAGGAACACAGATACGCAGTATTTT. Amino acids: CASSLTRNTDTQYF.

This clonotype was recorded a few times. The gene calls are TRBV5-1 and TRBJ1-4; D is unclear. Germline V gene data show CDR1 as SGHRS and CDR2 as YFSETQ. The CDR3 sequence is 14 residues long. Trimming pared 0 bases from V and 7 bases from J, leaving 10 bases between. The CDR3 coding sequence is TGCGCCAGCAGCTTGGGTCCTCCCGGTGAAAAACTGTTTTTT. Its protein product is CASSLGPPGEKLFF.

The gene calls are TRBV7-2 and TRBJ2-2, with unresolved D. This CDR3 comprises 13 residues. Trimming took 2 bases from V and 2 from J, leaving 3 bases between them. From germline, CDR1 is SGHTA and CDR2 FQGNSA. CDR3 in amino acids: CASSLTNTGELFF. CDR3 nucleotide sequence: TGTGCCAGCAGCTTAACAAACACCGGGGAGCTGTTTTTT. The variable domain in full, with the rest retrieved from reference TRBV7-2 and TRBJ2-2, is GAGVSQSPSNKVTEKGKDVELRCDPISGHTALYWYRQSLGQGLEFLIYFQGNSAPDKSGLPSDRFSAERTGGSVSTLTIQRTQQEDSAVYLCASSLTNTGELFFGEGSRLTVL.

CDR3 loop: CSAPQMDTGGNTIYF. The DNA of the CDR3 is TGCAGTGCTCCACAGATGGACACGGGGGGAAACACCATATATTTT. The chain links TRBV20-1 to TRBJ1-3; possible D gene TRBD1, 5 bases. The CDR3 contains 15 residues. Germline CDR1 DFQATT, CDR2 SNEGSKA (reference sequence). V was shortened by 5 bases and J by 4 bases, with 18 bases between the two germline ends.

The table lists this clonotype with a few counts. J is TRBJ1-5 and V is TRBV5-1; D gene uncertain. The CDR3 loop spans 15 amino acids. The V end was cut by 0 bases, the J end by 4 bases, with 11 bases between. The germline CDR1 and CDR2 sequences are SGHRS and YFSETQ. CDR3 sequence: CASSLELGPNQPQHF. The CDR3 DNA reads as TGCGCCAGCAGCTTGGAGCTGGGCCCGAATCAGCCCCAGCATTTT.

Remarks on this clonotype: A much larger clone is a single base away; this may be a read error. This chain links TRBV4-3 with TRBJ2-3; D is ambiguous. The CDR3 runs 14 residues. The germline CDR1 and CDR2 sequences are LGHNA and YSLEER. Here the CDR3 DNA reads TGCGCCAGCAACCAAGACTTCAACACAGATACGCAGTATTTT. It codes for CASNQDFNTDTQYF.

This clonotype was counted between two and nine times. V usage is TRBV24-1 and J usage is TRBJ2-2; D gene unclear. V was clipped by 3 bases and J by 6 bases, with 10 bases between them. Per germline, CDR1 KGHDR and CDR2 SFDVKD. This CDR3 has 14 amino acids. In DNA, the CDR3 is TGTGCCACCAGTGATCCCTTCCCGCCCGGGGAGCTGTTTTTT. It yields the protein CATSDPFPPGELFF.

This clonotype was seen more than once but under ten times. This sequence joins TRBV11-2 and TRBJ2-7; 7 bases agree with TRBD1. This CDR3 region has 15 residues. The J segment lost 2 bases and the V segment lost 1 base, leaving 5 bases of the junction unmatched. CDR1 SGHAT and CDR2 FQNNGV come from the germline V gene. The DNA of the CDR3 is TGTGCCAGCAGCTTAGGCTCAGGGACAGCCTACGAGCAGTACGTC. Translated, it gives CASSLGSGTAYEQYV.

This clonotype has more than one count but fewer than ten. The chain combines TRBV5-5 with TRBJ2-6; 7 bases map to TRBD1. Germline CDR1 is SGHKS and CDR2 is YYEKEE (reference sequence). CDR3 size: 16 residues. J was trimmed by 0 bases and V by 3 bases; bases with no gene match: 3. The CDR3 spells CASSWGQSSGANVLTF. DNA of the CDR3: TGTGCCAGCAGCTGGGGACAGAGCTCTGGGGCCAACGTCCTGACTTTC.